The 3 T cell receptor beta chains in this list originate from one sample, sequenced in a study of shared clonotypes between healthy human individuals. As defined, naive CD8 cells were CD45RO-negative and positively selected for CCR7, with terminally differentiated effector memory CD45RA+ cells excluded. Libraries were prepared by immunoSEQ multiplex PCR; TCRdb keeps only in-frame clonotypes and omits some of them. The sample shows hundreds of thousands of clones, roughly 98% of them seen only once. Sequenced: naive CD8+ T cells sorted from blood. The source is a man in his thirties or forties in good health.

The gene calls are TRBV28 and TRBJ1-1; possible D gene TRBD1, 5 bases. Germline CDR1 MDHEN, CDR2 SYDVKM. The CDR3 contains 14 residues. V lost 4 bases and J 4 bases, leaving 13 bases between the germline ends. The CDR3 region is CASSYQGSATEAFF. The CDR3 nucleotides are TGTGCCAGCAGTTACCAGGGATCGGCCACTGAAGCTTTCTTT.

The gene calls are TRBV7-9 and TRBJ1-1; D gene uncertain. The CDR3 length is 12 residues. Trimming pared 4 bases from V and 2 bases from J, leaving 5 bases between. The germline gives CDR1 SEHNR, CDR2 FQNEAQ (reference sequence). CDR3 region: CASSSRNTEAFF. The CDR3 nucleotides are TGTGCCAGCAGCTCGCGAAACACTGAAGCTTTCTTT. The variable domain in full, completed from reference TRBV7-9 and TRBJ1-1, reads DTGVSQNPRHKITKRGQNVTFRCDPISEHNRLYWYRQTLGQGPEFLTYFQNEAQLEKSRLLSDRFSAERPKGSFSTLEIQRTEQGDSAMYLCASSSRNTEAFFGQGTRLTVV.

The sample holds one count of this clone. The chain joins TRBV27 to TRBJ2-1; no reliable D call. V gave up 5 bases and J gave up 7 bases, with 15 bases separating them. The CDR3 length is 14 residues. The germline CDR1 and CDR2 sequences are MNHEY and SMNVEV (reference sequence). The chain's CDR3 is CASSLPGLWNEQFF. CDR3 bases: TGTGCCAGCAGTCTCCCCGGTCTGTGGAATGAGCAGTTCTTC.